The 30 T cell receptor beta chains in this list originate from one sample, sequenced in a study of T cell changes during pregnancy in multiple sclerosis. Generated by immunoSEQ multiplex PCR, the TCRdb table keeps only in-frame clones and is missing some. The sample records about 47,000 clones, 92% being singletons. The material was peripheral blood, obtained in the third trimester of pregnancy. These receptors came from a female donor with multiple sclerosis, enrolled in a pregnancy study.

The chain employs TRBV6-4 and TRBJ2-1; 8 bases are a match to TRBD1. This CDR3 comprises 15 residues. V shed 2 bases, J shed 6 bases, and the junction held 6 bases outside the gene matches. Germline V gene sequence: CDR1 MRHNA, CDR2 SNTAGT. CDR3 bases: TGTGCCAGCAGTGACGGGCAGGGGGCGGGCAATGAGCAGTTCTTC. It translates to CASSDGQGAGNEQFF.

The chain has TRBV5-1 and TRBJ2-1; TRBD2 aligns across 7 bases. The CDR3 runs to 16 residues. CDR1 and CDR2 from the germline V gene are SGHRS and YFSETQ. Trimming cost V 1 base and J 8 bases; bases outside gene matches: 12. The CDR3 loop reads CASSLRGDLNGDEQFF. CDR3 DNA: TGCGCCAGCAGCTTGCGGGGGGACCTCAATGGTGATGAGCAGTTCTTC.

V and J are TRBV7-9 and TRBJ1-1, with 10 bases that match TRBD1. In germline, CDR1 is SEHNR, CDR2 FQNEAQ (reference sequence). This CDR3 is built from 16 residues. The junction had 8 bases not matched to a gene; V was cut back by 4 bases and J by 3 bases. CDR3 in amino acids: CASSSPGTGEYTEAFF. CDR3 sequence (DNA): TGTGCCAGCAGCTCCCCCGGGACAGGGGAGTACACTGAAGCTTTCTTT. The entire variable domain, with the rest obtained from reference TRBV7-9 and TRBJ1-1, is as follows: DTGVSQNPRHKITKRGQNVTFRCDPISEHNRLYWYRQTLGQGPEFLTYFQNEAQLEKSRLLSDRFSAERPKGSFSTLEIQRTEQGDSAMYLCASSSPGTGEYTEAFFGQGTRLTVV.

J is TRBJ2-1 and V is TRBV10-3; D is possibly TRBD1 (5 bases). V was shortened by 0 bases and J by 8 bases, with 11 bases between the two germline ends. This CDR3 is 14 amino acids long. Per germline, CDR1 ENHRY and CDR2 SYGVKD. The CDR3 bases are TGTGCCATCAGTGAGTCGGCAGGGATGGATGAGCAGTTCTTC. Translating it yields CAISESAGMDEQFF.

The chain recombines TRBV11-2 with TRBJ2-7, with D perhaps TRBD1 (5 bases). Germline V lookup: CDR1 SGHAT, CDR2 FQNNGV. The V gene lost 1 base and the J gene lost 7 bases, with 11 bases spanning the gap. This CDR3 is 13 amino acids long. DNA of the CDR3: TGTGCCAGCAGCTTAGCAGGGTTCCGGGAGCAGTACTTC. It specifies CASSLAGFREQYF.

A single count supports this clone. The CDR3 DNA follows: TGTGCCGGTAGACTAGCGGGCCCTTTCGAGCAGTACTTC. Its translation: CAGRLAGPFEQYF. The chain links TRBV2 to TRBJ2-7; 10 bases align to TRBD2. Germline assignment: CDR1 SNHLY and CDR2 FYNNEI. The V and J ends lost 11 bases and 6 bases, in that order; junction bases with no gene match: 10. The length of the CDR3 is 13 residues. Complete variable domain (other parts from reference TRBV2 and TRBJ2-7): EPEVTQTPSHQVTQMGQEVILRCVPISNHLYFYWYRQILGQKVEFLVSFYNNEISEKSEIFDDQFSVERPDGSNFTLKIRSTKLEDSAMYFCAGRLAGPFEQYFGPGTRLTVT.

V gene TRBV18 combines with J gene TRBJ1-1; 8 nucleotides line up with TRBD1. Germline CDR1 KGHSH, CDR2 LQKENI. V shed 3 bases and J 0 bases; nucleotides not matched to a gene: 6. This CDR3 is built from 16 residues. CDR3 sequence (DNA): TGTGCCAGCTCACCTATGACAGGGGCTTTGAACACTGAAGCTTTCTTT. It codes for CASSPMTGALNTEAFF.

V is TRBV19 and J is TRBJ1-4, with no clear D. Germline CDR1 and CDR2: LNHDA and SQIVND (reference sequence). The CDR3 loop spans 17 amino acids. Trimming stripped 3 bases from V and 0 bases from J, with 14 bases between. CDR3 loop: CASSIIAYPATNEKLFF. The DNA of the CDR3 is TGTGCCAGTAGTATCATTGCCTACCCTGCAACTAATGAAAAACTGTTTTTT.

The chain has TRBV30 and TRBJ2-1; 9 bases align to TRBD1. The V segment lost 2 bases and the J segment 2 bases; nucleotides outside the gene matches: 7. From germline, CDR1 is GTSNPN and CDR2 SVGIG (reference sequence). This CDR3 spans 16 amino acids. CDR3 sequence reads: CAWSPNDRGTYNEQFF. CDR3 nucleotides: TGTGCCTGGAGTCCCAACGACAGGGGGACCTACAATGAGCAGTTCTTC.

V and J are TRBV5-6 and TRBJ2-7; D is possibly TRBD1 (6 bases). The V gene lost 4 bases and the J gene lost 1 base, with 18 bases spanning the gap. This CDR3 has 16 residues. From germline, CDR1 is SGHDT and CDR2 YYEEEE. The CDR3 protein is CASSELRGGFSYEQYF. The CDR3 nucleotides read TGTGCCAGCAGCGAACTTCGAGGGGGATTTTCCTACGAGCAGTACTTC.

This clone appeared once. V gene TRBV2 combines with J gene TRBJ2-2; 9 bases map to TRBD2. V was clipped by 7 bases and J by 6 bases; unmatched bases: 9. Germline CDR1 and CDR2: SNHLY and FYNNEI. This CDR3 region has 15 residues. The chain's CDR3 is CASIASGRTSGELFF. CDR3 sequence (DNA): TGTGCCAGCATTGCCAGCGGGAGGACTTCCGGGGAGCTGTTTTTT.

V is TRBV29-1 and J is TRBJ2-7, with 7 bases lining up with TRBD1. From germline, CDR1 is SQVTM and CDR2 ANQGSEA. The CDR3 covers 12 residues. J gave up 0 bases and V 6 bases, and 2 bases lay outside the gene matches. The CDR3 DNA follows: TGCAGCGTCTGGGACAGCTCCTACGAGCAGTACTTC. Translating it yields CSVWDSSYEQYF.

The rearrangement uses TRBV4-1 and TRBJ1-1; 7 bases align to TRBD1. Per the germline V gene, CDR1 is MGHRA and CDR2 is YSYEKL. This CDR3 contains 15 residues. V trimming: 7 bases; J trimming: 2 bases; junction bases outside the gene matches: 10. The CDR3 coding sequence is TGCGCCAGCATCAGTACCCGGGACAGAAACACTGAAGCTTTCTTT. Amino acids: CASISTRDRNTEAFF.

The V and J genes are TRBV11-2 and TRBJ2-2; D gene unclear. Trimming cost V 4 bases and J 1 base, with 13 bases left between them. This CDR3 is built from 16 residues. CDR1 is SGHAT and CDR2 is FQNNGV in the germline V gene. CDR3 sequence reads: CASSSWAGLNTGELFF. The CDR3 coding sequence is TGTGCCAGCAGCTCCTGGGCCGGATTGAACACCGGGGAGCTGTTTTTT.

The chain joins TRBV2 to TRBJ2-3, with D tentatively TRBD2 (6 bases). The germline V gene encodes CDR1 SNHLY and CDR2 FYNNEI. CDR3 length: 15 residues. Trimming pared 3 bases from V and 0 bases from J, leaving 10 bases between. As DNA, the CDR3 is TGTGCCAGCAGTGAGGGGACTTTCAGCACAGATACGCAGTATTTT. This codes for CASSEGTFSTDTQYF. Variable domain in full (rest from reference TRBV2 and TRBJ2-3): EPEVTQTPSHQVTQMGQEVILRCVPISNHLYFYWYRQILGQKVEFLVSFYNNEISEKSEIFDDQFSVERPDGSNFTLKIRSTKLEDSAMYFCASSEGTFSTDTQYFGPGTRLTVL.

The CDR3 nucleotides are TGTGCCAGCAGTGACCGTTGGGAGACAGGGAAACAGCCCCAGCATTTT. It translates to CASSDRWETGKQPQHF. V gene TRBV6-4 combines with J gene TRBJ1-5; 7 bases fit TRBD1. Germline V lookup: CDR1 MRHNA, CDR2 SNTAGT. The V and J ends lost 2 bases and 7 bases, in that order; junction bases with no gene match: 11. The CDR3 totals 16 residues.

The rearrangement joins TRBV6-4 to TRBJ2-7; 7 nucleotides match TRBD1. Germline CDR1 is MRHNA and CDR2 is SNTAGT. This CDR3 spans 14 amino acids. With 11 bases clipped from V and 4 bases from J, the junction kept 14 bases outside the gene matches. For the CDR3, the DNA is TGTGCCTGCCCTAGCCGGGACAGACTATACGAGCAGTACTTC. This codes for CACPSRDRLYEQYF.

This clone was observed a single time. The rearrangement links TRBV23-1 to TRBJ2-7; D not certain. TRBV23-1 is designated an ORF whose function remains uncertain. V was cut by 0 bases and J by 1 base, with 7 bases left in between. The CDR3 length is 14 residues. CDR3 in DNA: TGCGCCAGCAGTCAATCGTGGCCGTCCTACGAGCAGTACTTC. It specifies CASSQSWPSYEQYF.

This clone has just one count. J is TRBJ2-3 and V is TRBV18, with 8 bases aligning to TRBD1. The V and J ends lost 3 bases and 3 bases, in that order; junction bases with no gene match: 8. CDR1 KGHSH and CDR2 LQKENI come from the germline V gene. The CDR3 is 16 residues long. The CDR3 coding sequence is TGTGCCAGCTCACCTTCCAGGACAGGGAGAACAGATACGCAGTATTTT. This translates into CASSPSRTGRTDTQYF.

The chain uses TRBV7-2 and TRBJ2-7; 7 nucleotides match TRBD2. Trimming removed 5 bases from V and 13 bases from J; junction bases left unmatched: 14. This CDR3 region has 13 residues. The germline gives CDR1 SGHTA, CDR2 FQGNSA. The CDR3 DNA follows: TGTGCCAGCAGCCCCGGGGGGAGCGGGAACTATTACTTC. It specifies CASSPGGSGNYYF. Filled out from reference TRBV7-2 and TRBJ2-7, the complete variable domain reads GAGVSQSPSNKVTEKGKDVELRCDPISGHTALYWYRQSLGQGLEFLIYFQGNSAPDKSGLPSDRFSAERTGGSVSTLTIQRTQQEDSAVYLCASSPGGSGNYYFGPGTRLTVT.

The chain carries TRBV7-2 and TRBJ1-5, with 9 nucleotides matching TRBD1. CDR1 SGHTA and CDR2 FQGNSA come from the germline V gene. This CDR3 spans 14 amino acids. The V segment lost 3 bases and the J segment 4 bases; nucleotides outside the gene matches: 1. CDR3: CASSLDRGNQPQHF. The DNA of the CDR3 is TGTGCCAGCAGCTTGGACAGGGGTAATCAGCCCCAGCATTTT.

The CDR3 DNA follows: TGCGCCAGCAGCCGAGAGGGAGGGGGACCTCAAGAGACCCAGTACTTC. Its protein is CASSREGGGPQETQYF. The chain links TRBV4-3 to TRBJ2-5; possible D gene TRBD2, 7 bases. Germline V gene sequence: CDR1 LGHNA, CDR2 YSLEER. The V end lost 4 bases, the J end lost 2 bases, and 17 bases lay between the germline ends. The CDR3 runs to 16 residues.

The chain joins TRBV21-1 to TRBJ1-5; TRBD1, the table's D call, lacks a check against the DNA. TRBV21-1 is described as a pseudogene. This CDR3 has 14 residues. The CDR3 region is CASSPTDRDQPQHF. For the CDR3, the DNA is TGTGCCAGCAGTCCGACAGACCGAGATCAGCCCCAGCATTTT.

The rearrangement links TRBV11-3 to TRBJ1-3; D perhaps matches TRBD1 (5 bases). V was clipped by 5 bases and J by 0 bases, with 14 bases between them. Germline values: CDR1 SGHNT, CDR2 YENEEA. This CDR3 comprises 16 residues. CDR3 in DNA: TGTGCCAGCAGCCCATGGACAAGCGCCTCTGGAAACACCATATATTTT. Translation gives CASSPWTSASGNTIYF.

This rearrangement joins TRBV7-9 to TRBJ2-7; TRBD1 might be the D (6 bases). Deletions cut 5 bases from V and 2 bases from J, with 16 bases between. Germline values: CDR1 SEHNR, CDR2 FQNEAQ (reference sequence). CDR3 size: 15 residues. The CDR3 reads CASSTTGTNAYEQYF. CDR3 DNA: TGTGCCAGCAGCACAACCGGGACAAACGCCTACGAGCAGTACTTC.

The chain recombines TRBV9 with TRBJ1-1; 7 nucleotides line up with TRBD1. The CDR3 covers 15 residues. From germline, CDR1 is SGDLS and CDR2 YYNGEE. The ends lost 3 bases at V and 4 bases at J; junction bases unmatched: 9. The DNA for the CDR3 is TGTGCCAGCAGCGCGACAGGGAAACGAGGCACTGAAGCTTTCTTT. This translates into CASSATGKRGTEAFF.

The CDR3 loop is CASSLGGSSTEAFF. CDR3 DNA: TGTGCCAGCAGCTTAGGGGGCTCGAGCACTGAAGCTTTCTTT. The chain combines TRBV7-3 with TRBJ1-1; D is perhaps TRBD1 (6 bases). V gave up 2 bases and J gave up 4 bases, with 11 bases separating them. The germline gives CDR1 SGHTA, CDR2 FQGTGA. The CDR3 sequence is 14 residues long.

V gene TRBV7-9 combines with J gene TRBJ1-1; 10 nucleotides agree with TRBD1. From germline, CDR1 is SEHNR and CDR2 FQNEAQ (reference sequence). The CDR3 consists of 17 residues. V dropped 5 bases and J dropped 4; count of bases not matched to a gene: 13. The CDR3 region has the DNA TGTGCCAGCAGCCCCGGCCCCGGGACAGGGGCCCTCACTGAAGCTTTCTTT. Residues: CASSPGPGTGALTEAFF.

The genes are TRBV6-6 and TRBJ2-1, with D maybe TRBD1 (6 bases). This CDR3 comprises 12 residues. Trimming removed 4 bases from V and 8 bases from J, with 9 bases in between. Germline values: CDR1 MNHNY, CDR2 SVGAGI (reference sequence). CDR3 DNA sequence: TGTGCCAGCAGTTCACAGGGCGATGAGCAGTTCTTC. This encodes CASSSQGDEQFF.

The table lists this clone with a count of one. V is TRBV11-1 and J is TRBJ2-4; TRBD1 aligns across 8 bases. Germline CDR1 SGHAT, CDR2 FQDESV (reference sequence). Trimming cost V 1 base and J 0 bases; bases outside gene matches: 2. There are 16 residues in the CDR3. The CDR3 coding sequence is TGTGCCAGCAGCTTAGGGGACAGGCTAGCCAAAAACATTCAGTACTTC. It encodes CASSLGDRLAKNIQYF.